This record covers a single T cell receptor beta chain. No antigen is known for it. Unmatched junction bases numbered 3, after V lost 2 bases and J lost 4 bases. Germline V gives CDR1 KGHSH, CDR2 LQKENI. The CDR3 sequence is 15 residues long. This record comes from a study of identical twins. Study observations and caveats: Twins showed weaker excess sharing in their beta out-of-frame sequences.

Each CDR3 protein gets one entry after TCRdb re-called the 5' RACE reads with MiXCR. The table has hundreds of thousands of distinct CDR3 sequences, 21% seen once. The same data also contributed to another study, on T cells expressing NK-cell markers.

Sequenced: PBMCs. The clonotype originates from a woman under 30 in good health. The chain combines TRBV18 with TRBJ2-7; 12 nucleotides agree with TRBD2. This chain's CDR3 is CASSPGLAGRYEQYF. As DNA, the CDR3 is TGTGCCAGCTCACCAGGACTAGCGGGGAGATACGAGCAGTACTTC.